The source of this T cell receptor beta chain is a study of CD8 T cells in ankylosing spondylitis. It was by quantitative 5'-RACE with molecular barcodes that TCR beta libraries were made. One entry per CDR3 protein results from TCRdb running MiXCR on the 5' RACE reads. The sample yields some 130,000 distinct CDR3 sequences, 17% seen once. Broader study findings: A TCR beta motif of under ten highly homologous variants seemed to mark ankylosing spondylitis blood. Matched ankylosing spondylitis synovial fluid reportedly contained a significantly enriched population of disease-linked clones. Certain motif variants had earlier appeared in reactive arthritis synovial fluid and blood.

On this clonotype: Its target is unknown.

Losses at the gene ends were 4 bases for V and 2 bases for J; bases not matched to a gene: 5. Looked up from germline, CDR1 is MGHRA and CDR2 is YSYEKL. The CDR3 runs 15 residues. The receptor was isolated from a male donor with ankylosing spondylitis. Specimen: blood, either unsorted or a sorted T cell fraction (not recorded which). The rearrangement joins TRBV4-1 to TRBJ1-1, with TRBD1 matching over 9 bases. The CDR3 is CASSLMDRGNTEAFF. The CDR3 DNA sequence: TGCGCCAGCAGCCTAATGGACAGGGGAAACACTGAAGCTTTCTTT.